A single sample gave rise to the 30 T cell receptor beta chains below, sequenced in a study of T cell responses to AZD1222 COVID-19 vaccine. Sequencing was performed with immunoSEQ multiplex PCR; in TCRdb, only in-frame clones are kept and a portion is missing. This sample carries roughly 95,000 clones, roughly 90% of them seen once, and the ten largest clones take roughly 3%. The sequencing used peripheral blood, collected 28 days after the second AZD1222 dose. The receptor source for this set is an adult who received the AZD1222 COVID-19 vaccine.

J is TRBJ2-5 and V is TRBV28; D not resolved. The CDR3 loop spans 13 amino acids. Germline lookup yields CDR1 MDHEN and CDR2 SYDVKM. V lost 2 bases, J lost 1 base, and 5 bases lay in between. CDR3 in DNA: TGTGCCAGCAGTTTACCAGGCCAAGAGACCCAGTACTTC. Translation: CASSLPGQETQYF.

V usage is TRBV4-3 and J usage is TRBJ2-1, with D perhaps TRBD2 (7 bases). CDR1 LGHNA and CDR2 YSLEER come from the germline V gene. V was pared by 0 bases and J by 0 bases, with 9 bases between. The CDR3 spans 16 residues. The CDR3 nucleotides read TGCGCCAGCAGCCAAGATGCGGGGGCCTCCTACAATGAGCAGTTCTTC. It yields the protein CASSQDAGASYNEQFF.

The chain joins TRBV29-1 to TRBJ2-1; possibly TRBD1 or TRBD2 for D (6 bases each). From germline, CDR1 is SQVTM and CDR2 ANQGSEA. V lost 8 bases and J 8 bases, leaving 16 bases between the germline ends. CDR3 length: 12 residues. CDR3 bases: TGCAGCTCGATGGGGGGCAGGGATGAGCAGTTCTTC. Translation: CSSMGGRDEQFF.

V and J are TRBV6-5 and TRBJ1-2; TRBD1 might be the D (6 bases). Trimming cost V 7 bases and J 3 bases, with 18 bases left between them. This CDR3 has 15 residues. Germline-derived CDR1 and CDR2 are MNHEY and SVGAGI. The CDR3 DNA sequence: TGTGCCAGCACCGACCTCGGGGGCGCCTACTATGGCTACACCTTC. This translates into CASTDLGGAYYGYTF.

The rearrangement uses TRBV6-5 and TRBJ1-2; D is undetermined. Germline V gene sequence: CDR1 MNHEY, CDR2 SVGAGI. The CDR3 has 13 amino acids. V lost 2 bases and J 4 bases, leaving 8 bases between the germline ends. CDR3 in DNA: TGTGCCAGCAGTTACCCTAACAGCTATGGCTACACCTTC. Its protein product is CASSYPNSYGYTF.

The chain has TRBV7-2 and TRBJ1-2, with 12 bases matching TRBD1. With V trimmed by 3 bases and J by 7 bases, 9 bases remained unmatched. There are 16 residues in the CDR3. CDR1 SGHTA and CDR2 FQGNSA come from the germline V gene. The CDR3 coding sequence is TGTGCCAGCAGCTTGTCCGGGACAGGGGGCCCTGGTGGCTACACCTTC. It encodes CASSLSGTGGPGGYTF.

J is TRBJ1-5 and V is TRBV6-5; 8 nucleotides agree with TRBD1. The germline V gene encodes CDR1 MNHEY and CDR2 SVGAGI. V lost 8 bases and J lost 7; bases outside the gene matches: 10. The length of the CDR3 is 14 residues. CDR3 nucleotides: TGTGCCAGCGCTACCGGGACAGGTTACCAGCCCCAGCATTTT. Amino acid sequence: CASATGTGYQPQHF.

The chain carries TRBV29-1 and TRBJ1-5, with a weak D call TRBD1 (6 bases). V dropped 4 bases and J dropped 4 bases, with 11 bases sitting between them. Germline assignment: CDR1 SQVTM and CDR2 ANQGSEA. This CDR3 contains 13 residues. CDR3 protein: CSVGGQGNQPQHF. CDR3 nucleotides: TGCAGCGTTGGGGGGCAGGGGAATCAGCCCCAGCATTTT.

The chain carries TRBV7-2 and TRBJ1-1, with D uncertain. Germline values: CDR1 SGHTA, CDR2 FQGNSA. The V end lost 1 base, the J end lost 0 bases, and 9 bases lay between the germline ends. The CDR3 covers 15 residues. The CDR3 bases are TGTGCCAGCAGCTTAGGGGCAGTCTTGAACACTGAAGCTTTCTTT. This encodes CASSLGAVLNTEAFF.

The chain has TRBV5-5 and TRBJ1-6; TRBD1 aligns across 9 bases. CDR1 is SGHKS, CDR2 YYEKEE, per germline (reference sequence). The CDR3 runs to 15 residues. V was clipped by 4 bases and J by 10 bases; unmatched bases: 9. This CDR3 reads CASSPEGTGWSPLHF. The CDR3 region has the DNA TGTGCCAGCAGCCCAGAGGGGACAGGGTGGTCACCCCTCCACTTT.

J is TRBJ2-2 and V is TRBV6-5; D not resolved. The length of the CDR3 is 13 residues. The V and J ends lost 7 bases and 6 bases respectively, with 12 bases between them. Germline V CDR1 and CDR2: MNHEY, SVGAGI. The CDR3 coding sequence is TGTGCCAGCACTAGATCTCGATCCGGGGAGCTGTTTTTT. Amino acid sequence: CASTRSRSGELFF.

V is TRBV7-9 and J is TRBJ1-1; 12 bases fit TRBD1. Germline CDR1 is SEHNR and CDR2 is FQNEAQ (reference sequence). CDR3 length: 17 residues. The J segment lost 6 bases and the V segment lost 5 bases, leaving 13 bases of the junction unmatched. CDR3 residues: CASSTDRDRGLRAEAFF. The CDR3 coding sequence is TGTGCCAGCAGCACCGACCGGGACAGGGGGCTAAGGGCTGAAGCTTTCTTT.

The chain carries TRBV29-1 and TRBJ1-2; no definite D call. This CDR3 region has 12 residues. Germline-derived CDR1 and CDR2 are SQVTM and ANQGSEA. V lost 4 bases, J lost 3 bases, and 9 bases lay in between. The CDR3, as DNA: TGCAGCGTTGGGTTCGGGGACTATGGCTACACCTTC. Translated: CSVGFGDYGYTF.

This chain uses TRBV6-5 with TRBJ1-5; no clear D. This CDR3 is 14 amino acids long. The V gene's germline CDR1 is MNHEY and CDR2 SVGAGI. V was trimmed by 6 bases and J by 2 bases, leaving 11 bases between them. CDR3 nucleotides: TGTGCCAGCAGCGCACAGCGTGGCAATCAGCCCCAGCATTTT. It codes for CASSAQRGNQPQHF.

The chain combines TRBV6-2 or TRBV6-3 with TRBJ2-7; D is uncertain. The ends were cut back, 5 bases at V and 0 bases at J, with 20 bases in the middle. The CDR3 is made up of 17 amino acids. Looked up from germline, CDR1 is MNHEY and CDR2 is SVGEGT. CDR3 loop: CASSLHLTSRSSYEQYF. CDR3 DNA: TGTGCCAGCAGTCTTCACCTGACTTCACGGAGCTCCTACGAGCAGTACTTC.

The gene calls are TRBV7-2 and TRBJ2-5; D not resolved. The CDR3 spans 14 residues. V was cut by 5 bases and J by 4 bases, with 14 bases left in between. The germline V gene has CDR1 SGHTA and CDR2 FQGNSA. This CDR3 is CASSPPPGLETQYF. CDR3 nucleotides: TGTGCCAGCAGCCCCCCTCCGGGTTTAGAGACCCAGTACTTC. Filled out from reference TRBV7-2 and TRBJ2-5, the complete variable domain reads GAGVSQSPSNKVTEKGKDVELRCDPISGHTALYWYRQSLGQGLEFLIYFQGNSAPDKSGLPSDRFSAERTGGSVSTLTIQRTQQEDSAVYLCASSPPPGLETQYFGPGTRLLVL.

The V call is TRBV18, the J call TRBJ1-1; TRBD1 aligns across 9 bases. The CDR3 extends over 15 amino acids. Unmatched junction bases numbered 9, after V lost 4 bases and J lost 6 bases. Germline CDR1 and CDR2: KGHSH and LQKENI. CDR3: CASSQRTGEVSEAFF. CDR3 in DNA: TGTGCCAGCTCACAGAGGACAGGGGAGGTTTCTGAAGCTTTCTTT.

The CDR3 protein is CASSPDRPPNTEAFF. CDR3 bases: TGTGCCAGCAGTCCCGATAGGCCGCCGAACACTGAAGCTTTCTTT. The genes are TRBV2 and TRBJ1-1, with D hard to call. The CDR3 covers 15 residues. The V gene lost 5 bases and the J gene lost 1 base, with 14 bases spanning the gap. Germline CDR1 is SNHLY and CDR2 is FYNNEI.

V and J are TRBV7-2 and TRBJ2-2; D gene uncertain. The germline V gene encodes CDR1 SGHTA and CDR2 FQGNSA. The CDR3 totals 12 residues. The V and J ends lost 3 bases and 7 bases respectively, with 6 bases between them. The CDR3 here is CASSFFGGELFF. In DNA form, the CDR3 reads TGTGCCAGCAGCTTTTTTGGCGGGGAGCTGTTTTTT.

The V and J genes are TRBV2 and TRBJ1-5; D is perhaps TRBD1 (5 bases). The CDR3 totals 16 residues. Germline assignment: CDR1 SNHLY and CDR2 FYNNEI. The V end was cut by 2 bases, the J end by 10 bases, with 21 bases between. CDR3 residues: CASSENGSGRSSPQHF. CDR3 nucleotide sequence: TGTGCCAGCAGTGAAAATGGGTCAGGGCGGTCCTCACCCCAGCATTTT.

CDR3 sequence reads: CASSTKTTNYGYTF. DNA of the CDR3: TGTGCCAGTAGTACCAAGACAACAAACTATGGCTACACCTTC. V is TRBV19 and J is TRBJ1-2, with unresolved D. From germline, CDR1 is LNHDA and CDR2 SQIVND (reference sequence). Trimming removed 4 bases at V and 2 bases at J, with 11 bases between. CDR3 size: 14 residues.

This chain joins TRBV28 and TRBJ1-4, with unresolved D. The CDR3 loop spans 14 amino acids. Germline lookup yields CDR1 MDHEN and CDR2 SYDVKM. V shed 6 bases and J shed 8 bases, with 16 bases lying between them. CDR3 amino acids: CASSPTGPREKLFF. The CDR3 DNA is TGTGCCAGCAGCCCAACCGGGCCAAGGGAAAAACTGTTTTTT.

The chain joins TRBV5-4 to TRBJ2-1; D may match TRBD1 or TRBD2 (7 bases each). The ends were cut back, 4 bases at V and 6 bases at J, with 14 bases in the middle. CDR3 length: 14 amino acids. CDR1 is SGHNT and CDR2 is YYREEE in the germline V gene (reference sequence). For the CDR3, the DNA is TGTGCCAGCAGCCGAAGCAGGGGGGGCAATGAGCAGTTCTTC. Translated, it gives CASSRSRGGNEQFF.

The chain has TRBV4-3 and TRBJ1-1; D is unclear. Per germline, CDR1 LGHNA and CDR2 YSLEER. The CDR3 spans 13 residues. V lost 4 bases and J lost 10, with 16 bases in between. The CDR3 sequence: CASSLLRAAGAFF. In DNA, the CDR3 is TGCGCCAGCAGCCTCCTGAGGGCTGCTGGAGCTTTCTTT.

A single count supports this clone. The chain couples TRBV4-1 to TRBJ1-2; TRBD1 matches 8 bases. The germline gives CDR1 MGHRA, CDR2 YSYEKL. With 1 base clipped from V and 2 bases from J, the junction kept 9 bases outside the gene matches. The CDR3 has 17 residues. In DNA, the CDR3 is TGCGCCAGCAGCCAAGGAGGAGGTAGACAGGGGAACTATGGCTACACCTTC. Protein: CASSQGGGRQGNYGYTF.

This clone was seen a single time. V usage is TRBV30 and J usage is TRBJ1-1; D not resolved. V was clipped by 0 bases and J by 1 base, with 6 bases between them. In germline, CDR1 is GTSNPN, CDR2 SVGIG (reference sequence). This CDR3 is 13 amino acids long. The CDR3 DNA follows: TGTGCCTGGAGTGTAATGGGGAACACTGAAGCTTTCTTT. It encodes CAWSVMGNTEAFF.

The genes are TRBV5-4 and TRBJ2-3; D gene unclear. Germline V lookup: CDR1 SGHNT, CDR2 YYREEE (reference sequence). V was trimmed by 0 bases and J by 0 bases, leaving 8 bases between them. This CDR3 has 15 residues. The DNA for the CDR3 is TGTGCCAGCAGCTTGGTACCAGACAGCACAGATACGCAGTATTTT. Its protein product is CASSLVPDSTDTQYF. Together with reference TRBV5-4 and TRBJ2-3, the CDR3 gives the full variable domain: ETGVTQSPTHLIKTRGQQVTLRCSSQSGHNTVSWYQQALGQGPQFIFQYYREEENGRGNFPPRFSGLQFPNYSSELNVNALELDDSALYLCASSLVPDSTDTQYFGPGTRLTVL.

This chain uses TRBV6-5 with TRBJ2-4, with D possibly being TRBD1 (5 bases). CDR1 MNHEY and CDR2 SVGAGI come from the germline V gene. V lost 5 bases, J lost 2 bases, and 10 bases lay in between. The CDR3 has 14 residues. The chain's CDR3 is CASSIQATKNIQYF. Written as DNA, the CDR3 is TGTGCCAGCAGTATACAGGCAACCAAAAACATTCAGTACTTC.

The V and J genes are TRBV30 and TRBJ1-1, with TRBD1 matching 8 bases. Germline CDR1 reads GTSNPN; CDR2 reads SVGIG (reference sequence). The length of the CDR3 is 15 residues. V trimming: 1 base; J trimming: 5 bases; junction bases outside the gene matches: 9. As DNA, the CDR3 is TGTGCCTGGAGTGGGGGACAGGCCCGGGGGACTGAAGCTTTCTTT. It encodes CAWSGGQARGTEAFF.

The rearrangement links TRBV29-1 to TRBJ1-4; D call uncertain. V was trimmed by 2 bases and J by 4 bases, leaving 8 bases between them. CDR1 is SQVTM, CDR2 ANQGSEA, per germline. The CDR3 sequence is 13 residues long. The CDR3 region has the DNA TGCAGCGTTGAACTGGCGGGTAATGAAAAACTGTTTTTT. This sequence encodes CSVELAGNEKLFF.